The source of this T cell receptor (beta chain) is a study of blood T cells in healthy people across ages. Overall study findings and caveats: Relative to aged donors, long-lived donors carried more naive CD4+ cells and displayed higher diversity.

The V and J ends lost 6 bases and 1 base respectively, with 12 bases between them. This CDR3 comprises 14 residues. A second 7 to 11 cycle PCR used barcoded and J-beta primers. A tag from a template-switch adaptor with 12 random nucleotides marked each cDNA molecule. Each CDR3 protein is one row after TCRdb ran MiXCR on the 5' RACE reads. Among around 2 million distinct CDR3 sequences listed, roughly 43% were seen once. This clonotype has more than one count but fewer than ten. Its antigen is unidentified. The receptor was derived from a human donor in good health. The sequencing input was blood. The chain is built from TRBV12-3 or TRBV12-4 and TRBJ1-2; D is uncertain. The CDR3 DNA is TGTGCCAGCAGGTTGAGTGGGGATAACTATGGCTACACCTTC. Its translation: CASRLSGDNYGYTF.